This T cell receptor beta chain stems from a study of blood T cell repertoires in COVID-19. Authors' analysis steps: Scientists estimated how many nucleated cells there were by amplifying reference gene primers. Some clones are missing from TCRdb's copy, which holds only in-frame ones; the method was immunoSEQ multiplex PCR. V, J and clone size were drawn from that table, and D and trimming were deduced from the DNA. The repertoire holds 170,000 or so clones, with 80% to 90% as singletons. Germline loops: CDR1 GTSNPN, CDR2 SVGIG (reference sequence). The CDR3 sequence is 16 residues long. V gave up 0 bases and J gave up 4 bases; unmatched junction bases: 8.

Sequenced material: peripheral blood. The receptor was isolated from a man in his fifties with active or convalescent COVID-19. This chain connects TRBV30 to TRBJ1-5; the match to TRBD1 covers 8 bases. The CDR3 protein is CAWSVGQGAKNQPQHF. Here the CDR3 DNA reads TGTGCCTGGAGTGTGGGGCAGGGGGCAAAGAATCAGCCCCAGCATTTT.